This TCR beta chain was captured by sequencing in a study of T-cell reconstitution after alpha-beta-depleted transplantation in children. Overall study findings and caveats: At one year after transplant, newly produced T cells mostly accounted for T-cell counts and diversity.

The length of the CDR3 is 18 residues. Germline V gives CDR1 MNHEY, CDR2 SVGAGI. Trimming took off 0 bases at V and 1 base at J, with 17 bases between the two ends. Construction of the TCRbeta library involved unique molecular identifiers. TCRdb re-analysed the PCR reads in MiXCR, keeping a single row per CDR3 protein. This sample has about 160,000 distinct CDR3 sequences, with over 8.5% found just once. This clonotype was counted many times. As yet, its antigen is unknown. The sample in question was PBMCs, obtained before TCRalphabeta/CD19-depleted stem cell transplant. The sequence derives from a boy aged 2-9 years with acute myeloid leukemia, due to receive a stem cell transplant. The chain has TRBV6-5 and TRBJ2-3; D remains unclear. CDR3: CASSYSPFGGVGTDTQYF. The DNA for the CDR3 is TGTGCCAGCAGTTACTCCCCCTTCGGTGGCGTTGGCACAGATACGCAGTATTTT.